Shown below are 4 T cell receptor beta chains from a single sample sequenced in a study of identical twins (dated by TCRdb to about 2016). The library was obtained by 5' RACE. These reads were obtained on an Illumina HiSeq 2000. TCRdb applied fastp at Q25 and MiXCR to the public reads, then kept only in-frame beta chains. When rows share a CDR3 protein, they turn into one entry using the most common DNA and genes. The sample table lists about 530,000 distinct CDR3 sequences, 15% of them with a count of one. The ten biggest clones cover 0.44% of the sample. This sample also appeared in a second study, on yellow fever vaccine responses in identical twins.

Sequencing input: CD4+ T cells sorted from blood. These receptors all stem from a woman aged 18 to 35 in good health.

This clonotype was counted only a few times. This sequence joins TRBV20-1 and TRBJ1-6; D not certain. The CDR3 sequence is 13 residues long. Trimming took 2 bases from V and 6 from J, leaving 8 bases between them. Germline V lookup: CDR1 DFQATT, CDR2 SNEGSKA (reference sequence). The CDR3: CSARSDGNSPLHF. CDR3 in DNA: TGCAGTGCTAGATCGGACGGTAATTCACCCCTCCACTTT.

This clonotype was recorded a few times. This chain connects TRBV10-3 to TRBJ2-1, with 8 bases aligning to TRBD1. The germline V gene encodes CDR1 ENHRY and CDR2 SYGVKD. The CDR3 totals 15 residues. Germline trimming cut 3 bases from V and 5 bases from J; bases unmatched to any gene: 6. The CDR3 sequence: CAISEVQGGHNEQFF. CDR3 coding DNA: TGTGCCATCAGTGAAGTACAGGGGGGCCACAATGAGCAGTTCTTC.

The chain couples TRBV11-2 to TRBJ2-2, with D perhaps TRBD1 (6 bases). CDR3 length: 16 amino acids. Germline lookup yields CDR1 SGHAT and CDR2 FQNNGV. V lost 1 base to trimming and J lost 0 bases, with 9 bases between them. The CDR3 is CASSLVTGTNTGELFF. The CDR3 DNA sequence: TGTGCCAGCAGCTTAGTTACAGGGACGAACACCGGGGAGCTGTTTTTT. Variable domain in full (rest from reference TRBV11-2 and TRBJ2-2): EAGVAQSPRYKIIEKRQSVAFWCNPISGHATLYWYQQILGQGPKLLIQFQNNGVVDDSQLPKDRFSAERLKGVDSTLKIQPAKLEDSAVYLCASSLVTGTNTGELFFGEGSRLTVL.

This clonotype was recorded a few times. This rearrangement joins TRBV11-2 to TRBJ2-2; D is unclear. There are 14 residues in the CDR3. Germline V gene lookup returns CDR1 SGHAT and CDR2 FQNNGV. Trimming pared 1 base from V and 7 bases from J, leaving 10 bases between. The CDR3 here is CASSLVRASGELFF. For the CDR3, the DNA is TGTGCCAGCAGCTTAGTTAGGGCTAGCGGGGAGCTGTTTTTT.